This TCR beta chain stems from a study of shared clonotypes between healthy human individuals. Study results and limitations: All-four-donor shared clonotypes had higher generation probabilities than non-shared clonotypes did.

Some clones are missing from TCRdb's copy, which holds only in-frame ones; the method was immunoSEQ multiplex PCR. The data show about 2.1 million clones, roughly 95% seen once. This clone turned up a few times. Its specificity is not known. The germline V and J ends were trimmed by 2 bases and 7 bases, with 9 bases remaining between them. In germline, CDR1 is MNHEY, CDR2 SVGAGI. This CDR3 contains 13 residues. Naive CD8 cells comprised CD45RO-negative, CCR7-positively selected cells, excluding terminally differentiated effector memory CD45RA+ cells. HIV-negative, healthy adults without recent acute infections or vaccinations were the donors.

The TCR originated in a man aged 18 to 30 in good health. Some clones in this sample may be carry-over from other donors' samples. This sequence joins TRBV6-5 and TRBJ1-5; no definite D call. Material: naive CD8+ T cells from PBMCs. The CDR3 region is CASSYGEDQPQHF. CDR3 nucleotides: TGTGCCAGCAGTTACGGGGAAGACCAGCCCCAGCATTTT.